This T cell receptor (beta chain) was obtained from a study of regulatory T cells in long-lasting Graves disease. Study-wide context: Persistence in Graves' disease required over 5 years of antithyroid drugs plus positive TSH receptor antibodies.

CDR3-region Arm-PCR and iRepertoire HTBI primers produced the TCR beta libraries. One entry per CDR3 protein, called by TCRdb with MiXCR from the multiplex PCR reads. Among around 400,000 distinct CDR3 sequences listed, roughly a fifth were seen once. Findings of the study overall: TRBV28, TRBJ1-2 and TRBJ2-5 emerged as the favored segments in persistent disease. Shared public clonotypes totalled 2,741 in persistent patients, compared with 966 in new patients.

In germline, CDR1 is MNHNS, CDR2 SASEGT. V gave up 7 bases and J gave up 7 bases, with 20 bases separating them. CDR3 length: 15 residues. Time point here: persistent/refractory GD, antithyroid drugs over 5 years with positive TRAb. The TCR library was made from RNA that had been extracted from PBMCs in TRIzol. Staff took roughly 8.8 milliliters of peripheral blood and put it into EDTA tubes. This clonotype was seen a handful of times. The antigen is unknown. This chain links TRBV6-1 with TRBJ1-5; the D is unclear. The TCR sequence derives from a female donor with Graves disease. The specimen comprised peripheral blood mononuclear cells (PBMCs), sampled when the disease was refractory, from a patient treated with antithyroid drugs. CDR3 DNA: TGTGCCAGCACCTACTCAAAACGGGCGGGACAGCCCCAGCATTTT. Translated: CASTYSKRAGQPQHF.